This TCR beta chain was sequenced for a study of T cells in Graves' hyperthyroidism and ophthalmopathy. Amplification of TCR beta CDR3 regions was performed using RNA transcripts as template. HTBI primers were used for first-round RT-PCR of the TCR CDR3. Using its own MiXCR run on the multiplex PCR reads, TCRdb lists one record per CDR3 protein. The top ten clones hold approximately 11% of a sample with some 500,000 distinct CDR3 sequences, less than 25% of them seen once. This clonotype was seen more than once but under ten times. CDR1 and CDR2 (germline): KGHDR, SFDVKD. The CDR3 contains 16 residues. Deletions cut 6 bases from V and 4 bases from J, with 17 bases between.

The gene calls are TRBV24-1 and TRBJ2-2, with D perhaps being TRBD1 or TRBD2 (6 bases each). Source material: blood. The sequence was obtained from a woman aged 25-40 years with Graves' ophthalmopathy. For the CDR3, the DNA is TGTGCCACCAGTCAACGAAGTGGAGGGGGCACCGGGGAGCTGTTTTTT. This translates into CATSQRSGGGTGELFF.